The source of this T cell receptor (beta chain) is a study of OX40 agonist ivuxolimab in advanced cancers. Using immunoSEQ multiplex PCR, the repertoire was profiled, and TCRdb retains in-frame clones only, with some absent. The sample includes roughly 56,000 clones, roughly 83% of them seen just once. The germline V gene has CDR1 MNHNS and CDR2 SASEGT. The CDR3 totals 15 residues. Trimming removed 4 bases from V and 7 bases from J, with 19 bases in between. Systemic immunosuppression or a history of autoimmune disease excluded patients. The chain is built from TRBV6-1 and TRBJ2-5, with D perhaps TRBD1 (5 bases). This clonotype was sampled from an adult with an advanced solid tumor such as melanoma, head and neck, liver or kidney cancer. Sequenced material: CD4+ or CD8+ T cells sorted from blood, taken in a trial of the OX40 agonist ivuxolimab. The CDR3 spells CASSARPARQGTQYF. The CDR3 DNA sequence: TGTGCCAGCAGTGCCCGTCCAGCCCGTCAGGGGACCCAGTACTTC.